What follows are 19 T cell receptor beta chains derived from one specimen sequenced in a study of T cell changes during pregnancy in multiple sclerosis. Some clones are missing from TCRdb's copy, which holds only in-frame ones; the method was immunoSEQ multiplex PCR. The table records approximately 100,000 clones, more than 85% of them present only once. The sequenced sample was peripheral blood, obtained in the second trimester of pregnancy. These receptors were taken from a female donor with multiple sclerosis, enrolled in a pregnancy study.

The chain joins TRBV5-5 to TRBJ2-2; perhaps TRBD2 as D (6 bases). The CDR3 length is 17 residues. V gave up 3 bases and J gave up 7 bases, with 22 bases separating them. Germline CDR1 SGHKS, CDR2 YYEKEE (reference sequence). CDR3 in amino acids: CASSSLPTRNKGGELFF. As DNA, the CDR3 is TGTGCCAGCAGCTCTTTGCCGACTAGAAATAAAGGCGGGGAGCTGTTTTTT.

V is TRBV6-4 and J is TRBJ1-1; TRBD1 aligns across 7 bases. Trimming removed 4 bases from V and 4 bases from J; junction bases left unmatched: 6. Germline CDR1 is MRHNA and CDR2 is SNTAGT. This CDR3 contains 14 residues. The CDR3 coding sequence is TGTGCCAGCAGTGGAGCAGGGGGTAGCACTGAAGCTTTCTTT. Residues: CASSGAGGSTEAFF.

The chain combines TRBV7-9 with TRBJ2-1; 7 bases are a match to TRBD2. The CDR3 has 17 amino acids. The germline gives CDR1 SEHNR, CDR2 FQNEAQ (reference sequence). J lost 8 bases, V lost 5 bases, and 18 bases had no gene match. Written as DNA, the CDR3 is TGTGCCAGCAGCCACGGGAATCTGGCGGGAGTAGGTGATGAGCAGTTCTTC. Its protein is CASSHGNLAGVGDEQFF.

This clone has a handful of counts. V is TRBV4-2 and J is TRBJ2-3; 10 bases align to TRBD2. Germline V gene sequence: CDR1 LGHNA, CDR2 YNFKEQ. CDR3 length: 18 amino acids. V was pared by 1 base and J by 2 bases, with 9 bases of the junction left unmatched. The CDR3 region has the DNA TGTGCCAGCAGCCAAGGGCTAGCGGGAGTCCCGCTCACAGATACGCAGTATTTT. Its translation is CASSQGLAGVPLTDTQYF.

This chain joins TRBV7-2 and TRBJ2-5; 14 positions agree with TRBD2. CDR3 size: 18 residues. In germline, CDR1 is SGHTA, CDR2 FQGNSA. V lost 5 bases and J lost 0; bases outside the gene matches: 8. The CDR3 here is CASSLRLAGGPHQETQYF. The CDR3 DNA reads TGTGCCAGCAGCCTCCGACTAGCGGGAGGGCCTCACCAAGAGACCCAGTACTTC.

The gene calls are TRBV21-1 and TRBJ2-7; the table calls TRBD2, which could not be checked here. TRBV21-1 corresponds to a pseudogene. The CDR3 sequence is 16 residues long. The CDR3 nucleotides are TGTGCCAGCAGCATCGGGAGGGACAGAATTATCTACGAGCAGTACTTC. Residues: CASSIGRDRIIYEQYF.

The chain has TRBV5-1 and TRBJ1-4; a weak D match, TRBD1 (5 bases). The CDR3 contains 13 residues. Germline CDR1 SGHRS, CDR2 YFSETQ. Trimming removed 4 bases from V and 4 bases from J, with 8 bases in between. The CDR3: CASSGAFNEKLFF. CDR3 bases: TGCGCCAGCAGCGGGGCTTTTAATGAAAAACTGTTTTTT.

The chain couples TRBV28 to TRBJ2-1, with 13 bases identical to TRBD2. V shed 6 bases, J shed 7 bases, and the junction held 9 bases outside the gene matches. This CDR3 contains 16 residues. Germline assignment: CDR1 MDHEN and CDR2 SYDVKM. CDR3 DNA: TGTGCCAGCAGCAGCCGGACTAGCGGGAGACTAAATGAGCAGTTCTTC. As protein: CASSSRTSGRLNEQFF.

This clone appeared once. CDR3 in amino acids: CSVVLGSLKGQFF. The DNA of the CDR3 is TGCAGCGTTGTTTTGGGCAGCTTAAAAGGGCAGTTCTTC. The chain recombines TRBV29-1 with TRBJ2-1, with D unclear. CDR3 length: 13 amino acids. Germline V CDR1 and CDR2: SQVTM, ANQGSEA. Trimming took off 4 bases at V and 12 bases at J, with 19 bases between the two ends.

This chain's CDR3 is CASSVQVSLNTGELFF. The CDR3 coding sequence is TGTGCCAGCAGCGTACAGGTATCTTTGAACACCGGGGAGCTGTTTTTT. The V and J genes are TRBV9 and TRBJ2-2; no reliable D call. With 1 base removed from V and 1 base from J, the gap between germline ends came to 11 bases. The germline V gene has CDR1 SGDLS and CDR2 YYNGEE. This CDR3 is 16 amino acids long.

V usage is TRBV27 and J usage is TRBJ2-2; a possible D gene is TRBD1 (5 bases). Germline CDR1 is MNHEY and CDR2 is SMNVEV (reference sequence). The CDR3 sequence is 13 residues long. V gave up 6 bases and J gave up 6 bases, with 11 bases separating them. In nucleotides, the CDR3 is TGTGCCAGCAGAAGAGAAGGGGCCGGGGAGCTGTTTTTT. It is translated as CASRREGAGELFF.

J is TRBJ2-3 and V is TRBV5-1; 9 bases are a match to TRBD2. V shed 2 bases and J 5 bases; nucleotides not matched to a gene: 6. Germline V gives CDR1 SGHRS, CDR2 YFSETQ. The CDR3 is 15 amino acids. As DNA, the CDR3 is TGCGCCAGCAGCTTTAGCGGGAGCGGTATAGATACGCAGTATTTT. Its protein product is CASSFSGSGIDTQYF.

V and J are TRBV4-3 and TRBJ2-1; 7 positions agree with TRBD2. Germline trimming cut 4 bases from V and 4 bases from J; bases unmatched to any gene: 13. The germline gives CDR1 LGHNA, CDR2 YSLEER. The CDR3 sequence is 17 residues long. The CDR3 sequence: CASSPYSAGEFYNEQFF. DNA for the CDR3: TGCGCCAGCAGCCCCTACAGCGCGGGAGAGTTTTACAATGAGCAGTTCTTC.

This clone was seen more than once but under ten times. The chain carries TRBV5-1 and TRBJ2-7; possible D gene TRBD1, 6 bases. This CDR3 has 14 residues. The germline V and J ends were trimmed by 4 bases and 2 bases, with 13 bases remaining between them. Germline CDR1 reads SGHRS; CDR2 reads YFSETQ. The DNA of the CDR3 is TGCGCCAGCAGCACCCGGGACATCCCCTACGAGCAGTACTTC. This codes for CASSTRDIPYEQYF. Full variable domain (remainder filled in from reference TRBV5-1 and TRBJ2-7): KAGVTQTPRYLIKTRGQQVTLSCSPISGHRSVSWYQQTPGQGLQFLFEYFSETQRNKGNFPGRFSGRQFSNSRSEMNVSTLELGDSALYLCASSTRDIPYEQYFGPGTRLTVT.

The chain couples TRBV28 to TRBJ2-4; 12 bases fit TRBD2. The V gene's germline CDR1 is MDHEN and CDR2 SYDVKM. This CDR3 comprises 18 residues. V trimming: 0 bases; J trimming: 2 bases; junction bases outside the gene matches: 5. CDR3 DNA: TGTGCCAGCAGTTTATGGCCTAGCGGGAGGGCGACCAAAAACATTCAGTACTTC. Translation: CASSLWPSGRATKNIQYF.

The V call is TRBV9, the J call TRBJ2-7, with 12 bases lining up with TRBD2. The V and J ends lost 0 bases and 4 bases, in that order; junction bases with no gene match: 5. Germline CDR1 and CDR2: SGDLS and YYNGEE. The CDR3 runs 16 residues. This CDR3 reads CASSVGGLAGKYEQYF. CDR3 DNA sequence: TGTGCCAGCAGCGTAGGCGGACTAGCGGGAAAGTACGAGCAGTACTTC.

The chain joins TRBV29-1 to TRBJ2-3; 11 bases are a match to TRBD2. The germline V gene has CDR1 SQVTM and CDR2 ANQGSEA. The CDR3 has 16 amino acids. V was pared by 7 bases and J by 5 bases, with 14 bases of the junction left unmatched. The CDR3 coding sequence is TGCAGCGCGTCATCTAAGACTAGCGGGGCGATAGATACGCAGTATTTT. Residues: CSASSKTSGAIDTQYF.

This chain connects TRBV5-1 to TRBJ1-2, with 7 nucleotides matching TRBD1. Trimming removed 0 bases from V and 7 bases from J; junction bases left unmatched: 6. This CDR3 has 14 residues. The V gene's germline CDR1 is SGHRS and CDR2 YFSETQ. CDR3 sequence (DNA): TGCGCCAGCAGCTTGGTAGGGGGCGCCGGTGGCTACACCTTC. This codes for CASSLVGGAGGYTF.

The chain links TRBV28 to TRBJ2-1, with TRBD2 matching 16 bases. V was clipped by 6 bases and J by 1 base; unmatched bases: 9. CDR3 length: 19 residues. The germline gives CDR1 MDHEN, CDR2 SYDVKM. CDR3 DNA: TGTGCCAGCAGGCCATCGGGACTAGCGGGAGGGGGTTCCTACAATGAGCAGTTCTTC. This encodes CASRPSGLAGGGSYNEQFF.